This T cell receptor (beta chain) was sequenced in a study of cytomegalovirus exposure and HLA in healthy donors. The PCR made use of 60 Vbeta and 13 Jbeta primers. Data came from immunoSEQ multiplex PCR; TCRdb stores just in-frame clones and leaves some out. This table has some 57,000 clones, around two thirds appearing once. J was trimmed by 4 bases and V by 10 bases; bases with no gene match: 7. In germline, CDR1 is LNHDA, CDR2 SQIVND (reference sequence). CDR3 length: 15 residues. Remarks on this clone: What it recognizes is unknown.

Regarding the study as a whole: Per a prior analysis, the majority of TCR beta V segments were productive roughly 87% or roughly 30% of the time. Some TCR beta chains (roughly 160 of them) were listed as cytomegalovirus-associated.

The sequenced sample consisted of PBMCs. J is TRBJ2-1 and V is TRBV19, with 13 bases that match TRBD2. The clonotype originates from a woman aged 60 to 75 in good health and CMV-seropositive. The DNA for the CDR3 is TGTGCCACCCGCCCGGGACTAGCGGGGTACAATGAGCAGTTCTTC. Translating it yields CATRPGLAGYNEQFF.